This T cell receptor (beta chain) was recorded in a study of regulatory T cells in long-lasting Graves disease. Study-wide results and limits: Whereas new patients shared 1,000 or so public clonotypes, persistent patients shared more, at 2,500 to 3,500. Newly diagnosed disease favored TRBV20-1 and TRBJ2-1 over persistent disease. Limited samples may have lowered accuracy. Newly diagnosed Graves' patients exceeded persistent ones in TCR diversity.

As regards this clonotype: Its target is not known. It may be a read error: a sequence one base away is much more abundant.

Through Arm-PCR of CDR3 regions and iRepertoire HTBI primers, TCR beta libraries were built. TCRdb ran MiXCR on the multiplex PCR reads and lists one entry per CDR3 protein. The sample shows more than 300,000 distinct CDR3 sequences, about 14% of them seen only once. From germline, CDR1 is SEHNR and CDR2 FQNEAQ (reference sequence). The V segment lost 4 bases and the J segment 9 bases; nucleotides outside the gene matches: 10. This CDR3 has 15 amino acids. Indicated time point: newly diagnosed GD, antithyroid drugs for less than 3 months. There was RNA extracted from PBMCs, and the TCR library was made from it.

The input for sequencing was peripheral blood mononuclear cells (PBMCs), taken at new diagnosis, from a patient treated with antithyroid drugs. The chain is built from TRBV7-9 and TRBJ2-5, with TRBD1 matching 11 bases. The receptor's source is a female donor with Graves disease. The CDR3 region has the DNA TGTGCCAGCAGCTCGGACAGGGGGCCACGGGAGTCCCAGTACTTC. Its translation is CASSSDRGPRESQYF.